This TCR beta chain derives from a study of blood T cell repertoires in COVID-19. On the study more broadly: The United States, Italy and Spain supplied acute and convalescent COVID-19 samples. T cells, B-cell-depleted T cells, or PBMCs supplied cDNA or gDNA.

How the authors handled the data: It was from reference gene primer amplification that nucleated cell counts were estimated. The assay was immunoSEQ multiplex PCR, and TCRdb's table has in-frame clones only and misses some. V, J and clone size reflect that table, while D and trimming were determined from the DNA. This table holds 95,000 to 100,000 clones, almost 95% found once. V lost 2 bases and J 3 bases, leaving 11 bases between the germline ends. The CDR3 spans 14 residues. Germline V gene sequence: CDR1 SGHNT, CDR2 YYREEE (reference sequence). This clonotype originated in a man aged 50-60 years with active COVID-19. V usage is TRBV5-4 and J usage is TRBJ1-1, with D tentatively TRBD1 (6 bases). The sample comprised peripheral blood. The CDR3 protein is CASSFWGQDTEAFF. CDR3 coding DNA: TGTGCCAGCAGCTTTTGGGGGCAGGACACTGAAGCTTTCTTT.